A single sample is the source of the 26 T cell receptor beta chains below, sequenced in a study of T cell responses to AZD1222 COVID-19 vaccine. Produced via immunoSEQ multiplex PCR; TCRdb's table is partial and in-frame only. The sample lists nearly 35,000 clones, roughly 90% occurring once. The material was peripheral blood, obtained on day 0 of AZD1222 vaccination. Every receptor here comes from an adult in good health.

This clone has just one count. The chain has TRBV19 and TRBJ1-5, with D maybe TRBD1 (5 bases). The germline gives CDR1 LNHDA, CDR2 SQIVND (reference sequence). This CDR3 contains 15 residues. V shed 7 bases and J shed 6 bases, with 19 bases lying between them. The CDR3 is CASNRAPGGTQPQHF. Here the CDR3 DNA reads TGTGCCAGTAATCGGGCCCCCGGAGGGACTCAGCCCCAGCATTTT.

This chain joins TRBV28 and TRBJ1-6; TRBD1 aligns across 7 bases. Germline loops: CDR1 MDHEN, CDR2 SYDVKM. The CDR3 length is 14 residues. Trimming took 5 bases from V and 8 from J; bases not matched to a gene: 6. CDR3 bases: TGTGCCAGCAGTCCCGAGACAGGGCATTCACCCCTCCACTTT. Protein: CASSPETGHSPLHF.

This clone has only one observation. J is TRBJ1-6 and V is TRBV11-3; D is uncertain. The germline gives CDR1 SGHNT, CDR2 YENEEA. The CDR3 runs to 13 residues. The V and J ends lost 0 bases and 7 bases respectively, with 4 bases between them. The CDR3 region is CASSLEENSPLHF. CDR3 nucleotides: TGTGCCAGCAGCTTAGAGGAGAATTCACCCCTCCACTTT.

The chain is built from TRBV28 and TRBJ1-3; TRBD1 might be the D (5 bases). From germline, CDR1 is MDHEN and CDR2 SYDVKM. This CDR3 is built from 13 residues. V lost 7 bases to trimming and J lost 4 bases, with 11 bases between them. CDR3 loop: CASMGPPGNTIYF. The CDR3 coding sequence is TGTGCCAGCATGGGACCCCCGGGAAACACCATATATTTT.

This chain uses TRBV10-2 with TRBJ1-1, with a weak D call TRBD1 (5 bases). V lost 6 bases and J 1 base, leaving 9 bases between the germline ends. This CDR3 is built from 13 residues. Germline CDR1 WSHSY, CDR2 SAAADI. The CDR3 here is CASRPDRNTEAFF. CDR3 nucleotides: TGCGCCAGCAGACCCGACAGGAACACTGAAGCTTTCTTT.

The chain employs TRBV5-6 and TRBJ2-7; 7 positions match TRBD1. V dropped 3 bases and J dropped 3; count of bases not matched to a gene: 6. The CDR3 has 14 residues. The germline V gene has CDR1 SGHDT and CDR2 YYEEEE. The CDR3 loop is CASSSGTVLYEQYF. The DNA for the CDR3 is TGTGCCAGCAGCTCGGGGACAGTCCTCTACGAGCAGTACTTC. The variable domain in full, completed from reference TRBV5-6 and TRBJ2-7, reads DAGVTQSPTHLIKTRGQQVTLRCSPKSGHDTVSWYQQALGQGPQFIFQYYEEEERQRGNFPDRFSGHQFPNYSSELNVNALLLGDSALYLCASSSGTVLYEQYFGPGTRLTVT.

The sample holds a few counts of this clone. The sample carries other DNA sequences with the same CDR3. This chain connects TRBV6-4 to TRBJ2-6; D remains unclear. There are 15 residues in the CDR3. V lost 0 bases and J 0 bases, leaving 3 bases between the germline ends. The germline V gene encodes CDR1 MRHNA and CDR2 SNTAGT. CDR3 loop: CASSDSSSGANVLTF. Here the CDR3 DNA reads TGTGCCAGCAGTGACTCTAGCTCTGGGGCCAACGTCCTGACTTTC.

This clone has only a few counts. The genes are TRBV10-2 and TRBJ1-5; 7 bases map to TRBD1. The CDR3 sequence is 14 residues long. The V gene's germline CDR1 is WSHSY and CDR2 SAAADI. V trimming: 0 bases; J trimming: 5 bases; junction bases outside the gene matches: 1. The CDR3 sequence: CASSESDRDQPQHF. The CDR3 nucleotides read TGCGCCAGCAGTGAGTCCGACAGGGATCAGCCCCAGCATTTT.

This chain connects TRBV7-2 to TRBJ1-3; D is uncertain. Germline V gene lookup returns CDR1 SGHTA and CDR2 FQGNSA. The CDR3 is made up of 14 amino acids. V was pared by 2 bases and J by 0 bases, with 5 bases between. For the CDR3, the DNA is TGTGCCAGCAGCTTAAAGTTCTCTGGAAACACCATATATTTT. It codes for CASSLKFSGNTIYF.

The J gene is TRBJ1-4, the V gene TRBV5-5; D might be TRBD1 (5 bases). Trimming removed 2 bases at V and 7 bases at J, with 9 bases between. The CDR3 consists of 13 residues. Germline CDR1 is SGHKS and CDR2 is YYEKEE (reference sequence). The CDR3 DNA is TGTGCCAGCAGCTTCCTGACAGTTGAAAAACTGTTTTTT. Protein sequence: CASSFLTVEKLFF.

CDR3 bases: TGCGCCAGCAGCCAATCTAGCTCAGGAGGGGTACACAATGAGCAGTTCTTC. This translates into CASSQSSSGGVHNEQFF. The J gene is TRBJ2-1, the V gene TRBV4-1; maybe TRBD2 (6 bases). Trimming removed 2 bases from V and 5 bases from J, with 19 bases in between. CDR3 length: 17 amino acids. Germline V gives CDR1 MGHRA, CDR2 YSYEKL.

The chain combines TRBV18 with TRBJ1-5, with 9 bases matching TRBD1. The CDR3 length is 14 residues. V lost 3 bases and J lost 7; bases outside the gene matches: 4. Germline-derived CDR1 and CDR2 are KGHSH and LQKENI. The CDR3 bases are TGTGCCAGCTCACCGGGGACAGGGCGACAGCCCCAGCATTTT. This gives the protein CASSPGTGRQPQHF.

This chain joins TRBV23-1 and TRBJ2-4; 8 positions agree with TRBD2. TRBV23-1 is an ORF, and what it does is uncertain. The V segment lost 1 base and the J segment 15 bases; nucleotides outside the gene matches: 5. CDR3 size: 12 residues. CDR3 protein: CASSQFSGDMYF. CDR3 bases: TGCGCCAGCAGTCAATTTAGCGGGGATATGTACTTC.

This chain connects TRBV6-5 to TRBJ1-2; the D gene is possibly TRBD1 (5 bases). Germline V gene data show CDR1 as MNHEY and CDR2 as SVGAGI. The V end was cut by 8 bases, the J end by 5 bases, with 21 bases between. CDR3 length: 15 residues. The CDR3 coding sequence is TGTGCCAGCTATCCCCCGGACCGGGGCATTTATGGCTACACCTTC. Its protein product is CASYPPDRGIYGYTF.

The chain has TRBV28 and TRBJ1-5; D is possibly TRBD1 (6 bases). In germline, CDR1 is MDHEN, CDR2 SYDVKM. This CDR3 comprises 16 residues. With 3 bases removed from V and 2 bases from J, the gap between germline ends came to 14 bases. In nucleotides, the CDR3 is TGTGCCAGCAGTTTGATGACAGGATGGGGCAATCAGCCCCAGCATTTT. Encoded protein: CASSLMTGWGNQPQHF.

The rearrangement links TRBV2 to TRBJ1-5; tentative D call: TRBD1 (6 bases). The CDR3 loop spans 14 amino acids. The ends were cut back, 0 bases at V and 5 bases at J, with 8 bases in the middle. In germline, CDR1 is SNHLY, CDR2 FYNNEI. The CDR3 sequence: CASSEAGGYQPQHF. CDR3 coding DNA: TGTGCCAGCAGTGAAGCAGGGGGTTATCAGCCCCAGCATTTT. Variable domain in full (rest from reference TRBV2 and TRBJ1-5): EPEVTQTPSHQVTQMGQEVILRCVPISNHLYFYWYRQILGQKVEFLVSFYNNEISEKSEIFDDQFSVERPDGSNFTLKIRSTKLEDSAMYFCASSEAGGYQPQHFGDGTRLSIL.

The chain uses TRBV29-1 and TRBJ2-3; D may be TRBD1 (6 bases). With 6 bases removed from V and 2 bases from J, the gap between germline ends came to 15 bases. The CDR3 length is 14 residues. Looked up from germline, CDR1 is SQVTM and CDR2 is ANQGSEA. This chain's CDR3 is CSVSTGSTTDTQYF. CDR3 bases: TGCAGCGTCTCAACAGGGAGTACCACAGATACGCAGTATTTT.

V is TRBV18 and J is TRBJ2-3, with 9 bases fitting TRBD1. Germline V gene sequence: CDR1 KGHSH, CDR2 LQKENI. V shed 4 bases and J 4 bases; nucleotides not matched to a gene: 12. There are 17 residues in the CDR3. The DNA for the CDR3 is TGTGCCAGCTCACGCTTTCCGGGACAGGGTGACGCAGATACGCAGTATTTT. This sequence encodes CASSRFPGQGDADTQYF.

CDR3 nucleotide sequence: TGTGCCAGCATAAGTAGGAGGCAGGGGCGTGAAGCTTTCTTT. Translated, it gives CASISRRQGREAFF. The chain carries TRBV6-5 and TRBJ1-1; D perhaps matches TRBD1 (6 bases). Germline V gene data show CDR1 as MNHEY and CDR2 as SVGAGI. V lost 7 bases, J lost 7 bases, and 19 bases lay in between. The CDR3 is made up of 14 amino acids.

The rearrangement uses TRBV14 and TRBJ1-1; D may be TRBD1 (5 bases). Germline values: CDR1 SGHDN, CDR2 FVKESK. The CDR3 is 16 amino acids. V lost 3 bases to trimming and J lost 4 bases, with 18 bases between them. For the CDR3, the DNA is TGTGCCAGCAGCCAGCTGGGGCGGGCCCCGGGCACTGAAGCTTTCTTT. Encoded protein: CASSQLGRAPGTEAFF.

This clone was seen a few times. V gene TRBV19 combines with J gene TRBJ2-2, with a weak D call TRBD1 (6 bases). This CDR3 is built from 15 residues. Germline CDR1 reads LNHDA; CDR2 reads SQIVND (reference sequence). V lost 6 bases and J lost 7, with 18 bases in between. The CDR3 is CASSVTRGANGELFF. The CDR3 DNA follows: TGTGCCAGTAGCGTTACCAGGGGTGCAAACGGGGAGCTGTTTTTT.

The chain is built from TRBV10-3 and TRBJ1-1, with a tentative D call TRBD1 (6 bases). The CDR3 contains 13 residues. Germline V gene data show CDR1 as ENHRY and CDR2 as SYGVKD. Trimming stripped 3 bases from V and 6 bases from J, with 11 bases between. The CDR3 sequence: CAISETGIPEAFF. The CDR3 DNA is TGTGCCATCAGTGAAACAGGGATCCCTGAAGCTTTCTTT.

The chain is built from TRBV9 and TRBJ1-2, with 9 bases aligning to TRBD1. Trimming removed 4 bases from V and 2 bases from J; junction bases left unmatched: 3. CDR1 and CDR2 from the germline V gene are SGDLS and YYNGEE. This CDR3 has 14 amino acids. DNA of the CDR3: TGTGCCAGCAGCACAGACAGGGGGAACTATGGCTACACCTTC. This gives the protein CASSTDRGNYGYTF.

V usage is TRBV28 and J usage is TRBJ1-2; tentative D call: TRBD1 (6 bases). The germline V and J ends were trimmed by 5 bases and 3 bases, with 16 bases remaining between them. This CDR3 contains 15 residues. The germline gives CDR1 MDHEN, CDR2 SYDVKM. The CDR3 is CASSTPPGADYGYTF. In DNA form, the CDR3 reads TGTGCCAGCAGTACCCCCCCAGGGGCGGACTATGGCTACACCTTC.

The CDR3 region has the DNA TGTGCCAGCAGTTACCGGAACACCGGGGAGCTGTTTTTT. This sequence encodes CASSYRNTGELFF. V and J are TRBV27 and TRBJ2-2; D gene ambiguous. The CDR3 is 13 residues long. Germline CDR1 is MNHEY and CDR2 is SMNVEV (reference sequence). V lost 4 bases and J lost 1, with 4 bases in between.

This chain links TRBV9 with TRBJ2-6; a possible D gene is TRBD1 (5 bases). Trimming took 1 base from V and 2 from J, leaving 7 bases between them. Germline V gene lookup returns CDR1 SGDLS and CDR2 YYNGEE. The CDR3 extends over 15 amino acids. The CDR3 here is CASSVQGTGANVLTF. CDR3 sequence (DNA): TGTGCCAGCAGCGTACAGGGAACTGGGGCCAACGTCCTGACTTTC.